The entry that follows covers one TCR beta chain sequence. Methods used by the authors: Amplification of reference gene primers was used by the study to estimate nucleated cell counts. Sequenced by immunoSEQ multiplex PCR; TCRdb stores in-frame clones only, minus some. The DNA gave D and trimming, while V, J and clone size come from that table. The sample has 210,000 or so clones, about nine tenths seen once. The J segment lost 9 bases and the V segment lost 6 bases, leaving 9 bases of the junction unmatched. The CDR3 has 14 residues. CDR1 and CDR2 (germline): LGHDT, YNNKEL (reference sequence). This sample stems from a study of blood T cell repertoires in COVID-19. Background on the study: Collection of acute and convalescent COVID-19 samples took place in the United States, Italy and Spain. Nucleic acid was either cDNA or gDNA, and it came from T cells, B-cell-depleted T cells, or PBMCs.

The sequence was obtained from an older woman with acute or convalescent COVID-19. Material for sequencing was peripheral blood. The chain couples TRBV3-1 (or the pseudogene TRBV3-2) to TRBJ1-2, with 11 positions matching TRBD1. In nucleotides, the CDR3 is TGTGCCAGCAGTTCCGGACAGGGGGCGCCTAGCTACACCTTC. This encodes CASSSGQGAPSYTF.